The 15 T cell receptor beta chains below come from one sample, sequenced in a study of blood T cell repertoires in COVID-19. Some clones are missing from TCRdb's copy, which holds only in-frame ones; the method was immunoSEQ multiplex PCR. The data hold fewer than 350,000 clones, with roughly 90% observed a single time. The sequencing input was PBMCs or T cells enriched from blood (not recorded which). All receptors derive from a woman in her 30s who had been exposed to COVID-19.

This rearrangement joins TRBV30 to TRBJ1-1; TRBD1 is a possible D gene (5 bases). Trimming removed 3 bases at V and 3 bases at J, with 17 bases between. The CDR3 is 15 amino acids. Per the germline V gene, CDR1 is GTSNPN and CDR2 is SVGIG (reference sequence). CDR3 DNA sequence: TGTGCCTGGAGCTTGCGCGGGGGGAGGCACACTGAAGCTTTCTTT. As protein: CAWSLRGGRHTEAFF.

This sequence joins TRBV5-1 and TRBJ2-7; the D gene is possibly TRBD2 (5 bases). Germline V gene data show CDR1 as SGHRS and CDR2 as YFSETQ. This CDR3 is 16 amino acids long. The V end lost 3 bases, the J end lost 3 bases, and 19 bases lay between the germline ends. CDR3 coding DNA: TGCGCCAGCAGCTCGGTTTGGGGAGAGGAACGCTACGAGCAGTACTTC. Its protein product is CASSSVWGEERYEQYF.

This clone was counted once. The chain couples TRBV27 to TRBJ2-1; 15 bases are shared with TRBD2. This CDR3 is built from 18 residues. The ends lost 7 bases at V and 0 bases at J; junction bases unmatched: 7. Per the germline V gene, CDR1 is MNHEY and CDR2 is SMNVEV (reference sequence). Here the CDR3 reads CASTVGLAGGPSYNEQFF. The DNA for the CDR3 is TGTGCCAGCACTGTAGGACTAGCGGGAGGGCCCTCCTACAATGAGCAGTTCTTC.

This chain connects TRBV5-1 to TRBJ2-1; 12 bases are shared with TRBD2. V gave up 3 bases and J gave up 7 bases; unmatched junction bases: 11. Germline V gene data show CDR1 as SGHRS and CDR2 as YFSETQ. The CDR3 contains 17 residues. CDR3 sequence (DNA): TGCGCCAGCAGCTGGAGGCCTGCTAGCGGGAGGGGTAATGAGCAGTTCTTC. This translates into CASSWRPASGRGNEQFF.

The chain couples TRBV27 to TRBJ1-2; no definite D call. Trimming removed 5 bases at V and 3 bases at J, with 13 bases between. From germline, CDR1 is MNHEY and CDR2 SMNVEV (reference sequence). This CDR3 contains 14 residues. DNA for the CDR3: TGTGCCAGCAGTAATGAGGGAGGTGACTATGGCTACACCTTC. Its protein is CASSNEGGDYGYTF.

This chain joins TRBV10-3 and TRBJ1-5, with D perhaps matching TRBD1 (6 bases). From germline, CDR1 is ENHRY and CDR2 SYGVKD. The CDR3 is 15 amino acids. The germline V and J ends were trimmed by 3 bases and 0 bases, with 9 bases remaining between them. CDR3 residues: CAISDTDSSNQPQHF. The CDR3 bases are TGTGCCATCAGTGATACGGACAGTAGCAATCAGCCCCAGCATTTT.

This chain uses TRBV28 with TRBJ1-6; TRBD1 matches at 7 bases. The germline V gene has CDR1 MDHEN and CDR2 SYDVKM. The CDR3 length is 15 residues. After removal of 5 bases from V and 9 bases from J, the junction contained 10 bases not matched to a gene. The CDR3 reads CASSHKGAPLSPLHF. CDR3 sequence (DNA): TGTGCCAGCAGTCACAAGGGGGCCCCCCTTTCACCCCTCCACTTT. Full variable domain (outside the CDR3, taken from reference TRBV28 and TRBJ1-6): DVKVTQSSRYLVKRTGEKVFLECVQDMDHENMFWYRQDPGLGLRLIYFSYDVKMKEKGDIPEGYSVSREKKERFSLILESASTNQTSMYLCASSHKGAPLSPLHFGNGTRLTVT.

The rearrangement joins TRBV13 to TRBJ2-1; perhaps TRBD2 as D (6 bases). Trimming took 8 bases from V and 3 from J, leaving 14 bases between them. The CDR3 has 14 amino acids. Germline lookup yields CDR1 PRHDT and CDR2 FYEKMQ (reference sequence). The CDR3 DNA sequence: TGTGCCAGCGGTTATAGCGGAATCTACAATGAGCAGTTCTTC. Translated, it gives CASGYSGIYNEQFF.

This chain connects TRBV7-6 to TRBJ2-6, with D possibly TRBD2 on 6 matching bases. Germline V gene lookup returns CDR1 SGHVS and CDR2 FNYEAQ. Trimming left V 5 bases short and J 2 bases short, with 13 bases between. This CDR3 region has 16 residues. The CDR3: CASSTGSKPGANVLTF. The DNA for the CDR3 is TGTGCCAGCAGCACCGGGAGTAAGCCTGGGGCCAACGTCCTGACTTTC.

The gene calls are TRBV3-1 (or the pseudogene TRBV3-2) and TRBJ2-2; 9 bases are shared with TRBD2. With 0 bases clipped from V and 7 bases from J, the junction kept 15 bases outside the gene matches. The CDR3 extends over 19 amino acids. Germline assignment: CDR1 LGHDT and CDR2 YNNKEL (reference sequence). In DNA form, the CDR3 reads TGTGCCAGCAGCCAAGATCGGCGGCGGGAGGGCCATCAAAGCGGGGAGCTGTTTTTT. This translates into CASSQDRRREGHQSGELFF.

On this clone itself: The germline gene is not matched at one end of the junction; a read error may be the cause. The chain has TRBV15 and TRBJ1-4, with a tentative D call TRBD1 (5 bases). Germline CDR1 is LNHNV and CDR2 is YYDKDF (reference sequence). This CDR3 comprises 13 residues. The CDR3 is CATSRDHGAPSGF. CDR3 sequence (DNA): TGTGCCACCAGCAGAGATCATGGGGCCCCCTCAGGATTT.

The rearrangement uses TRBV6-5 and TRBJ2-7; 10 bases align to TRBD1. The CDR3 loop spans 15 amino acids. Germline CDR1 reads MNHEY; CDR2 reads SVGAGI. With 6 bases clipped from V and 4 bases from J, the junction kept 9 bases outside the gene matches. CDR3 residues: CASSHARDRGYEQYF. Written as DNA, the CDR3 is TGTGCCAGCAGCCACGCAAGGGACAGGGGATACGAGCAGTACTTC.

This chain joins TRBV18 and TRBJ1-4; D is ambiguous. There are 16 residues in the CDR3. The germline V and J ends were trimmed by 3 bases and 8 bases, with 19 bases remaining between them. Germline loops: CDR1 KGHSH, CDR2 LQKENI. The CDR3, as DNA: TGTGCCAGCTCACCTCTCAGCCGGGGTCAAGGGGAAAAACTGTTTTTT. This sequence encodes CASSPLSRGQGEKLFF.

This clone was observed a single time. The V call is TRBV6-5, the J call TRBJ1-4; D unresolved. Trimming stripped 6 bases from V and 7 bases from J, with 18 bases between. The V gene's germline CDR1 is MNHEY and CDR2 SVGAGI. This CDR3 comprises 15 residues. CDR3 nucleotides: TGTGCCAGCAGATTGAAAGGGAGGGTTGGTGAAAAACTGTTTTTT. Translation gives CASRLKGRVGEKLFF.

The rearrangement links TRBV28 to TRBJ2-1, with TRBD2 matching 9 bases. V shed 1 base and J 1 base; nucleotides not matched to a gene: 8. Germline V gene data show CDR1 as MDHEN and CDR2 as SYDVKM. The CDR3 has 18 amino acids. CDR3 DNA sequence: TGTGCCAGCAGTTTATACTTGGGCGGGAGGGCGTCCTACAATGAGCAGTTCTTC. This codes for CASSLYLGGRASYNEQFF.